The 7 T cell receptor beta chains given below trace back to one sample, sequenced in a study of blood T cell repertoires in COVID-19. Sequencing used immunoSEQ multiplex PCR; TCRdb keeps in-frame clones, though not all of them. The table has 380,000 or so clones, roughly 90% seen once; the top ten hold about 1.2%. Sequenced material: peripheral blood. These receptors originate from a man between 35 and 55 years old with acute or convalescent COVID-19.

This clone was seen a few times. The chain's CDR3 is CASSEDRGLTDTQYF. The CDR3 DNA is TGTGCCAGCAGTGAGGACAGGGGGCTCACAGATACGCAGTATTTT. The genes are TRBV2 and TRBJ2-3; the match to TRBD1 covers 11 bases. The junction had 1 base not matched to a gene; V was cut back by 3 bases and J by 2 bases. The germline CDR1 and CDR2 sequences are SNHLY and FYNNEI. The CDR3 sequence is 15 residues long. Supplemented by reference TRBV2 and TRBJ2-3, the full variable domain reads EPEVTQTPSHQVTQMGQEVILRCVPISNHLYFYWYRQILGQKVEFLVSFYNNEISEKSEIFDDQFSVERPDGSNFTLKIRSTKLEDSAMYFCASSEDRGLTDTQYFGPGTRLTVL.

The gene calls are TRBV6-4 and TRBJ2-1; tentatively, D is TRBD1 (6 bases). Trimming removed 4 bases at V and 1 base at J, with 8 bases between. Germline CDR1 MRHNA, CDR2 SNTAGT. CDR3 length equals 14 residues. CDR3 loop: CASSVGASYNEQFF. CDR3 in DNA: TGTGCCAGCAGTGTGGGGGCTTCCTACAATGAGCAGTTCTTC.

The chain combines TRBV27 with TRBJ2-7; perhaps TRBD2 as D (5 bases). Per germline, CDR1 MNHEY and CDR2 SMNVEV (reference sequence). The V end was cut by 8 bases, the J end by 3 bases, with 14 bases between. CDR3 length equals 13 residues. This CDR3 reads CASGLVGNYEQYF. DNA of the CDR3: TGTGCCAGCGGACTGGTGGGGAACTACGAGCAGTACTTC.

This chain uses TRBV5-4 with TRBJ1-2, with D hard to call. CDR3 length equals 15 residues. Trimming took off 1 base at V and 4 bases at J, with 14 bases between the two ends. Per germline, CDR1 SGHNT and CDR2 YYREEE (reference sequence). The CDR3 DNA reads TGTGCCAGCAGCTTGATTTCCTCACGGGTCTATGGCTACACCTTC. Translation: CASSLISSRVYGYTF. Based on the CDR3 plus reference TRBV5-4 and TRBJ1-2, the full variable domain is ETGVTQSPTHLIKTRGQQVTLRCSSQSGHNTVSWYQQALGQGPQFIFQYYREEENGRGNFPPRFSGLQFPNYSSELNVNALELDDSALYLCASSLISSRVYGYTFGSGTRLTVV.

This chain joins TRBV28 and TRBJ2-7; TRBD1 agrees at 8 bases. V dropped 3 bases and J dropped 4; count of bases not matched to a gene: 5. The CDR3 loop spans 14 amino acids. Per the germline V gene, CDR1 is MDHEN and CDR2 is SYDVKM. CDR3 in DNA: TGTGCCAGCAGTTTCCGGGACAGGATATACGAGCAGTACTTC. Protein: CASSFRDRIYEQYF.

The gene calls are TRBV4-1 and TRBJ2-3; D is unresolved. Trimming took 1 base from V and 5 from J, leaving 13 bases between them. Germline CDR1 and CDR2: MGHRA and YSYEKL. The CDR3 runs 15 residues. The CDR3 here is CASSQGRPPGDTQYF. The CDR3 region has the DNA TGCGCCAGCAGCCAAGGGCGGCCACCGGGAGATACGCAGTATTTT.

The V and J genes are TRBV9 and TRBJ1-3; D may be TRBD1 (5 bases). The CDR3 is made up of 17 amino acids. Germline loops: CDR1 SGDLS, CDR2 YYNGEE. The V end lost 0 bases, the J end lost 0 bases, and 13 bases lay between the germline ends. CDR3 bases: TGTGCCAGCAGCGTAGGGGGGGGACCCAGCTCTGGAAACACCATATATTTT. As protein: CASSVGGGPSSGNTIYF.